These T cell receptor beta chains were read from a single sample in a study of cytomegalovirus exposure and HLA in healthy donors. The protocol was immunoSEQ multiplex PCR, while the TCRdb copy is restricted to in-frame clones and leaves out a portion. The sample comprises under 150,000 clones, around 86% of which are singletons, and around 10% rests with the top ten. Sequencing was performed on PBMCs. These receptors all stem from a man between 18 and 29 years old in good health and CMV-seropositive. Each CDR3 is given with its conserved first and last residue. A D gene is named only where the DNA matches it firmly. Size values are once, few and many counts, or a class for expanded clones, and some rows have none.

clone_size	v_call	d_call	j_call	cdr3_nt	cdr3_aa
.	TRBV6-6	TRBD2	TRBJ2-7	TGTGCCAGCAGTCCGAGCGGGAGGCCCTCCGAGCAGTACTTC	CASSPSGRPSEQYF
.	TRBV19	.	TRBJ2-7	TGTGCCAGTAGTATTCCAGGGAATCCACCCTACGAGCAGTACTTC	CASSIPGNPPYEQYF
.	TRBV7-6	TRBD1	TRBJ2-3	TGTGCCAGCAGCCGTTCCGGGACAGGGGTGGATACGCAGTATTTT	CASSRSGTGVDTQYF
.	TRBV6-1	.	TRBJ1-2	TGTGCCAGCACAAAGGACAGACTCAACTATGGCTACACCTTC	CASTKDRLNYGYTF
.	TRBV29-1	TRBD2	TRBJ2-3	TGCAGCGTCCGCCCCGGGACTAGCGCCACAGATACGCAGTATTTT	CSVRPGTSATDTQYF
few	TRBV10-3	.	TRBJ1-2	TGTGCCATCAGTGAGCAGGGACAACTTACCCCCTATGGCTACACCTTC	CAISEQGQLTPYGYTF
.	TRBV6-4	TRBD2	TRBJ2-3	TGTGCCAGCAGTGACTCGACGGGAGGGGGTTCAGATACGCAGTATTTT	CASSDSTGGGSDTQYF
.	TRBV6-5	.	TRBJ2-7	TGTGCCAGCACATCAAGGGGCTACGAGCAGTACTTC	CASTSRGYEQYF
.	TRBV7-9	TRBD1	TRBJ2-7	TGTGCCAGCAGCCAACCGATTCGACAGGGAACACGGCTCTACGAGCAGTACTTC	CASSQPIRQGTRLYEQYF
.	TRBV29-1	.	TRBJ2-2	TGCAGCGTTGTAACGGGGTTCGGGGAGCTGTTTTTT	CSVVTGFGELFF
.	TRBV19	.	TRBJ2-1	TGTGCCAGTAGTATTGAGGGAGCCTCCTACAATGAGCAGTTCTTC	CASSIEGASYNEQFF
.	TRBV13	TRBD1	TRBJ2-5	TGTGCCAGCAGCTTAGAAGGACAGGGGGTAGAGACCCAGTACTTC	CASSLEGQGVETQYF
.	TRBV6-1	.	TRBJ1-2	TGTGCCAGCAGTTTCGGACAGCTCTATGGCTACACCTTC	CASSFGQLYGYTF
.	TRBV27	.	TRBJ1-6	TGTGCCAGCAGTTCCGACAGCAATAATTCACCCCTCCACTTT	CASSSDSNNSPLHF
.	TRBV28	TRBD2	TRBJ2-1	TGTGCCAGCAGTTTTTCGACTAGCGGGGGGGGAAACAATGAGCAGTTCTTC	CASSFSTSGGGNNEQFF